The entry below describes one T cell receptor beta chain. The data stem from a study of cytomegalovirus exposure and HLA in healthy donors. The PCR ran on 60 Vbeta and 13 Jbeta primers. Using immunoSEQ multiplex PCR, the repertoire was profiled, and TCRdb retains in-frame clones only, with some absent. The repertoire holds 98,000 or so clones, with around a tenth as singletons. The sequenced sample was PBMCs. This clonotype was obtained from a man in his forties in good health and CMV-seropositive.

For the CDR3, the DNA is TGCAGCGTTCGCGGGACTAGCGGGAGAGGGCCAGATACGCAGTATTTT. Its translation: CSVRGTSGRGPDTQYF. The V call is TRBV29-1, the J call TRBJ2-3; 14 bases line up with TRBD2. Germline V gene data show CDR1 as SQVTM and CDR2 as ANQGSEA. CDR3 length equals 16 residues. The V gene end was trimmed by 5 bases and the J gene end by 4 bases; junction bases not matched to a gene: 8.